The clone carrying this T cell receptor beta chain has only one observation. Noted treatment: oral pan-JAK inhibitor, 5-10 mg twice daily. Reverse transcribed after extraction, RNA yielded cDNA as the sequencing template. Only in-frame clones appear in the TCRdb table, and some are missing; sequencing was by immunoSEQ multiplex PCR. The table records approximately 100,000 clones, over 75% of them present only once. This record belongs to a study of CD8+ T cells in alopecia areata. The overall study: Treatment of the treated patients consisted of oral tofacitinib, 5 to 10 mg twice daily. Treated patients' severity was scored by percentage of affected scalp area.

The CDR3 is 12 amino acids. Germline V gene lookup returns CDR1 SEHNR and CDR2 FQNEAQ (reference sequence). Trimming left V 0 bases short and J 2 bases short, with 2 bases between. The chain is built from TRBV7-9 and TRBJ2-7; D is unresolved. The sequences come from CD8+ T cells sorted from blood, collected at roughly week 30, from a patient treated with tofacitinib. This TCR derives from a human donor with alopecia areata. The CDR3 protein is CASSLATYEQYF. The CDR3 nucleotides read TGTGCCAGCAGCTTAGCGACCTACGAGCAGTACTTC.